This is a list of T cell receptor beta chains from one sample in a study of molecular identifiers for immune sequencing clone quantification. TCRdb redid the calling of the PCR reads with MiXCR, one entry per CDR3 protein. The sample consists of around 470,000 distinct CDR3 sequences, about 21% of them appearing once. Sequencing was done on a sample of naive CD8+ T cells from blood, with Jurkat cell RNA spiked in. These receptors all stem from a human donor in good health. Some libraries in this study had Jurkat cell RNA spiked in. Each CDR3 is given without its conserved first and last residue. Expanded clones get a size class; other rows say once, few or many, or leave the size out.

clone size: -; V gene: TRBV6-1; J gene: TRBJ2-5; CDR3 protein: ASSDQGWQETRY
clone size: few; V gene: TRBV9; J gene: TRBJ2-7; CDR3 protein: ASSPQTGVAVYEQY
clone size: few; V gene: TRBV15; J gene: TRBJ2-6; CDR3 protein: ATSTDLGANVLT
clone size: -; V gene: TRBV7-9; J gene: TRBJ2-3; CDR3 protein: ASSLLLAGGPGGTDTQY
clone size: -; V gene: TRBV28; J gene: TRBJ1-5; CDR3 protein: ASSSSMGNQPQH
clone size: few; V gene: TRBV6-5; J gene: TRBJ2-2; CDR3 protein: ASSYSATTNTGELF
clone size: -; V gene: TRBV6-2/TRBV6-3; J gene: TRBJ2-7; CDR3 protein: ASTGLAGVLDEQY
clone size: -; V gene: TRBV4-1; J gene: TRBJ2-2; CDR3 protein: ASSQGTARAGELF
clone size: -; V gene: TRBV7-8; J gene: TRBJ2-3; CDR3 protein: ASSLDPRGGTDTQY
clone size: many; V gene: TRBV7-9; J gene: TRBJ1-1; CDR3 protein: ASSKQGLEPEAF
clone size: few; V gene: TRBV15; J gene: TRBJ1-5; CDR3 protein: ATMAGQHSNQPQH
clone size: few; V gene: TRBV11-2; J gene: TRBJ2-1; CDR3 protein: ASSLVGTQGNEQF
clone size: once; V gene: TRBV12-3/TRBV12-4; J gene: TRBJ2-1; CDR3 protein: ASSFFEELQDEQF
clone size: many; V gene: TRBV9; J gene: TRBJ2-3; CDR3 protein: ASSPRFPSTQY
clone size: many; V gene: TRBV2; J gene: TRBJ1-1; CDR3 protein: ASPLRQGLAEAF
clone size: -; V gene: TRBV4-1; J gene: TRBJ1-1; CDR3 protein: ASSHANRGGTEAF
clone size: few; V gene: TRBV28; J gene: TRBJ2-2; CDR3 protein: ASLEEMAGELF
clone size: -; V gene: TRBV19; J gene: TRBJ1-5; CDR3 protein: ASSWGSSNQPQH
clone size: many; V gene: TRBV12-3/TRBV12-4; J gene: TRBJ2-3; CDR3 protein: ASSPQGAVGY
clone size: -; V gene: TRBV7-2; J gene: TRBJ2-2; CDR3 protein: ASSSGLGLNTGELF
clone size: many; V gene: TRBV27; J gene: TRBJ2-3; CDR3 protein: ASSLGQSNTDTQY
clone size: -; V gene: TRBV19; J gene: TRBJ2-7; CDR3 protein: ASSAGSGPTYEQY
clone size: few; V gene: TRBV10-3; J gene: TRBJ2-3; CDR3 protein: AISEHSSGITDTQY
clone size: -; V gene: TRBV20-1; J gene: TRBJ2-1; CDR3 protein: SASGGGVYNEQF
clone size: many; V gene: TRBV15; J gene: TRBJ1-1; CDR3 protein: ATSREDGNTEAF
clone size: few; V gene: TRBV7-9; J gene: TRBJ2-7; CDR3 protein: ASSPGGQGPYEQY
clone size: -; V gene: TRBV30; J gene: TRBJ1-1; CDR3 protein: AWSEANEMNTEAF
clone size: many; V gene: TRBV11-3; J gene: TRBJ2-7; CDR3 protein: ASSKRTGAYEQY
clone size: -; V gene: TRBV30; J gene: TRBJ2-2; CDR3 protein: AWSIGAGELF
clone size: -; V gene: TRBV20-1; J gene: TRBJ2-7; CDR3 protein: SAGPSSGSVYEQY
clone size: many; V gene: TRBV7-8; J gene: TRBJ1-1; CDR3 protein: ASSQYVGDTEAF
clone size: many; V gene: TRBV6-2/TRBV6-3; J gene: TRBJ2-1; CDR3 protein: ASSWSNEQF
clone size: -; V gene: TRBV6-2/TRBV6-3; J gene: TRBJ2-7; CDR3 protein: ASRSGPYEQY
clone size: few; V gene: TRBV27; J gene: TRBJ2-1; CDR3 protein: ASSKAGPHYNEQF
clone size: many; V gene: TRBV7-6; J gene: TRBJ2-5; CDR3 protein: ASSQKTGPRGETQY
clone size: few; V gene: TRBV5-6; J gene: TRBJ2-1; CDR3 protein: ASSSRGEPTYNEQF
clone size: once; V gene: TRBV7-3; J gene: TRBJ2-3; CDR3 protein: ASSLQGSTGTQY
clone size: -; V gene: TRBV6-1; J gene: TRBJ1-6; CDR3 protein: ASSDLGSPPH
clone size: few; V gene: TRBV20-1; J gene: TRBJ2-3; CDR3 protein: SARDLLKRELTD
clone size: few; V gene: TRBV30; J gene: TRBJ1-1; CDR3 protein: AWSMDQNTEAF
clone size: few; V gene: TRBV9; J gene: TRBJ2-1; CDR3 protein: ASSVATAGAWEQF
clone size: few; V gene: TRBV24-1; J gene: TRBJ2-1; CDR3 protein: ATAAGQSSYNEQF
clone size: -; V gene: TRBV5-1; J gene: TRBJ2-2; CDR3 protein: ASSWSHEVTNTGELF
clone size: -; V gene: TRBV9; J gene: TRBJ2-7; CDR3 protein: ASSPAGAGDIYEQY
clone size: many; V gene: TRBV6-2/TRBV6-3; J gene: TRBJ1-5; CDR3 protein: ASSQGFGQPQH
clone size: few; V gene: TRBV20-1; J gene: TRBJ2-2; CDR3 protein: SARDWASDTGELF
clone size: -; V gene: TRBV18; J gene: TRBJ2-3; CDR3 protein: ASSPQDKSASTDTQY
clone size: many; V gene: TRBV13; J gene: TRBJ2-6; CDR3 protein: ASSQGRSGANVLT
clone size: many; V gene: TRBV11-2; J gene: TRBJ2-3; CDR3 protein: ASSFAGSSTDTQY
clone size: -; V gene: TRBV6-5; J gene: TRBJ1-1; CDR3 protein: ASSYAATTSEAL